The sequence of this T cell receptor (beta chain) was determined in a study of beta chain features in type 1 diabetes (dated by TCRdb to 2016 to 2019). In the study overall: Mean age, gender distribution, total cell number and subset yield did not differ between patients and healthy donors. In the study, recently diagnosed type 1 diabetes patients and matched healthy donors were compared on the TCRB repertoires of their sorted circulating CD4+ T cell subsets. A total of 85 million to 140 million sorted cells were examined across all samples, and the number of cells per subset was strongly correlated with RNA yield. Regulatory and stem cell-like memory subsets were obtained from only 8 patients and about 8 healthy donors, while naive and central memory subsets were obtained from all 30 or so donors. The research as a whole found: Type 1 diabetes patients showed a moderate but significant shortening of TCRB CDR3 length in all four CD4+ subsets. Sequencing cDNA rather than genomic DNA could over-represent highly expressing activated cells, although activation and CD3 levels did not differ between groups. Fewer insertions and more nucleotide deletions at VDJ recombination sites were observed in patients with type 1 diabetes, implying thymic rearrangement abnormalities. Because the HLA sub-analyses included only small numbers of individuals, any influence of HLA type on TCRB rearrangement was left unresolved. Naive, central memory and regulatory TCRB repertoires appeared to be more alike among patients than among healthy donors. Shorter templates might be favored by PCR, yet because patient and control samples were amplified and corrected together, any such skew would affect both groups equally.

The germline ends are 13 bases apart after V is trimmed by 5 bases and J by 1 base. CDR1 and CDR2 are drawn from the germline V gene: MGHRA, YSYEKL. The CDR3 runs 15 amino acids, cysteine and phenylalanine included. Kept here is only the CDR3 DNA, which spans 45 bases and is read in frame from base 1. All of the isolated RNA was reverse transcribed with the High Capacity cDNA Reverse Transcription Kit, so expressed TCRB transcripts were sequenced. Deep immunoSEQ sequencing was applied to naive, central memory and regulatory T cell samples, giving an average of about 3.57 million total reads per sample. Sorted cells were lysed in RLT buffer, and RNA was extracted using DNase-treated RNeasy Micro or Mini kits according to cell number. Each cell subset was processed separately to prevent cross-contamination, with patient and healthy donor samples processed together. TCRB sequences were amplified from cDNA with the immunoSEQ multiplex PCR, producing 87-bp fragments spanning the CDR3 region. Sequencing of the amplicons was performed on the Illumina HiSeq platform. The paper's data handling went like this. Synthetic template baselines were used to correct PCR bias computationally, reads within Hamming distance 2 were collapsed together, and singletons that could not be merged were discarded. Reads were aligned to IMGT to assign V, D and J genes, CDR3 length, and insertions or deletions at six rearrangement sites. Within each subset, clonotype counts were normalized to the number of sorted cells before true diversity and Gini coefficients were calculated with the tcR R package. The overlap coefficient, calculated on TCRB nucleotide sequences, was used to measure repertoire sharing. Out-of-frame TCRB sequences from naive cells were analyzed as a proxy for the pre-selection repertoire. The clones in this table, taken by TCRdb from immuneACCESS, are in-frame only. Not every clone is retained; where verified, under half of the shortfall comes from an unresolved V gene, and the cause of the rest is unknown. That table furnishes V, J and clone size, whereas the DNA furnished D and trimming. The table for this sample lists roughly 450,000 clones; approximately 14% of them were counted only once. 0.035% to 0.045% of the sample is held by the ten biggest clonotypes.

In regard to this clone: No cognate antigen has been identified for it. Base qualities are not recorded, but no much larger clone differs from it by a single base.

Each donor gave one peripheral blood draw, averaging approximately 0.11 L, which was collected into heparinised tubes. A BD FACSAria II was used to sort naive, central memory, regulatory and stem cell-like memory CD4+ T cells with a panel that included CD45RO, CCR7, CD25, CD127, CD95 and CD27. Purity was above 95% for every sorted population. PBMCs were isolated immediately by Lymphoprep density gradient centrifugation and stained directly without culture. So that batch effects would be minimized, each experiment stained and sorted samples in pairs, pairing one healthy donor with one patient. Recombination joined TRBV4-1 with TRBJ2-3, and TRBD2 may be the D gene, going by 6 matching bases. This TCR was recovered from a man aged 30 to 45 in good health. The sequencing input was naive CD4+ T cells from blood. The intended sense of this specimen's cell subset or site label: true naive CD4+ T cells. The CDR3 region: CASSFDGTRTDTQYF. The sequenced DNA: TGCGCCAGCAGCTTCGATGGGACTCGCACAGATACGCAGTATTTT.